The clone carrying this TCR beta chain was observed a handful of times. V was clipped by 1 base and J by 0 bases, with 9 bases between them. CDR3 length: 15 amino acids. Germline CDR1 is SNHLY and CDR2 is FYNNEI. TCRdb re-analysed the RT-PCR reads in MiXCR, keeping a single row per CDR3 protein. The data contain about 960,000 distinct CDR3 sequences, around 17% of them seen just once; the ten biggest clones take up 5% to 6.5%. This sample was included in a study of patients and donors after allogeneic stem cell transplantation. The sequenced material came from blood, either unsorted or a sorted T cell fraction (not recorded which). The chain employs TRBV2 and TRBJ1-1; no reliable D call. The source is a human donor who was either an allogeneic HSCT recipient or a stem cell or donor lymphocyte infusion donor (not recorded which). It is not recorded whose cells these are; they may come from a transplant donor. CDR3 in amino acids: CASSEGPGLNTEAFF. For the CDR3, the DNA is TGTGCCAGCAGTGAAGGGCCAGGATTGAACACTGAAGCTTTCTTT.